Following are 13 T cell receptor beta chains from one sample sequenced in a study of CD8+CD57+ T cells in acquired aplastic anemia. Patients sequenced had flow cytometry evidence of CD8+CD57+ cell expansion. Both TCR beta VDJ combination and CDR3 sequence profiling were carried out. Genomic DNA was the template for this profiling. TCRdb processed the reads anew with MiXCR; each CDR3 protein has one entry. The data contain around 200,000 distinct CDR3 sequences, nearly 50% of them singletons. Sequencing was performed on sorted CD4+, CD8+, or CD8+CD57+ T cells (not recorded which) from PBMCs. The receptor set was obtained from a human donor with aplastic anemia.

This clonotype was detected a few times. J is TRBJ2-3 and V is TRBV11-2; 10 positions match TRBD1. V shed 1 base, J shed 6 bases, and the junction held 7 bases outside the gene matches. Germline V lookup: CDR1 SGHAT, CDR2 FQNNGV. The CDR3 covers 16 residues. The DNA of the CDR3 is TGTGCCAGCAGCTTAGGGGGGACAGGGGTAGGGGATACGCAGTATTTT. It translates to CASSLGGTGVGDTQYF.

Only one count was recorded for this clonotype. The junction departs from germline at one end; a sequencing error may be responsible. The rearrangement links TRBV5-1 to TRBJ2-6, with D maybe TRBD1 (6 bases). The germline CDR1 and CDR2 sequences are SGHRS and YFSETQ. The CDR3 sequence is 16 residues long. This CDR3 reads CAGSPTGLGRANVLTF. CDR3 in DNA: TGCGCCGGCAGCCCCACAGGGCTCGGGAGGGCCAACGTCCTGACTTTC.

Remarks on this clonotype: A much larger clone is a single base away; this may be a read error. The chain combines TRBV11-1 with TRBJ2-6; 10 bases map to TRBD1. Germline values: CDR1 SGHAT, CDR2 FQDESV (reference sequence). This CDR3 region has 18 residues. V dropped 8 bases and J dropped 0; count of bases not matched to a gene: 10. CDR3 residues: CASGPRTGGFSGANVLTF. CDR3 coding DNA: TGTGCCAGCGGCCCTAGGACAGGGGGGTTCTCTGGGGCCAACGTCCTGACTTTC. The full variable domain, rest sourced from reference TRBV11-1 and TRBJ2-6, is EAEVAQSPRYKITEKSQAVAFWCDPISGHATLYWYRQILGQGPELLVQFQDESVVDDSQLPKDRFSAERLKGVDSTLKIQPAELGDSAMYLCASGPRTGGFSGANVLTFGAGSRLTVL.

This clonotype was detected many times. The genes are TRBV20-1 and TRBJ2-3, with TRBD2 as a possible D gene (6 bases). Germline V gene lookup returns CDR1 DFQATT and CDR2 SNEGSKA (reference sequence). V was pared by 2 bases and J by 3 bases, with 12 bases between. This CDR3 contains 14 residues. The CDR3, as DNA: TGCAGTGCTAGATCGAGTGCGGGGACAGATACGCAGTATTTT. This encodes CSARSSAGTDTQYF.

This clonotype was counted at least ten times. The chain links TRBV4-2 to TRBJ2-1; D might be TRBD1 or TRBD2, each matching 5 bases. This CDR3 contains 15 residues. CDR1 and CDR2 from the germline V gene are LGHNA and YNFKEQ. V was clipped by 5 bases and J by 4 bases, with 15 bases between them. The CDR3 sequence: CASSKIGGGYNEQFF. The CDR3 nucleotides are TGTGCCAGCAGCAAGATAGGTGGGGGATACAATGAGCAGTTCTTC.

This clonotype occurred many times. The V gene is TRBV9, the J gene TRBJ2-3; D call uncertain. The CDR3 has 14 amino acids. The ends were cut back, 2 bases at V and 4 bases at J, with 11 bases in the middle. Per germline, CDR1 SGDLS and CDR2 YYNGEE. The CDR3 sequence: CASSVAQTPDTQYF. DNA of the CDR3: TGTGCCAGCAGCGTGGCCCAGACCCCAGATACGCAGTATTTT.

This clonotype was recorded many times. The chain joins TRBV19 to TRBJ1-4; 9 bases fit TRBD1. Trimming cost V 4 bases and J 7 bases; bases outside gene matches: 7. The CDR3 is 15 amino acids. Germline V lookup: CDR1 LNHDA, CDR2 SQIVND (reference sequence). The CDR3 region has the DNA TGTGCCAGTAGTACCCCGGGGACAGGGTCTGAAAAACTGTTTTTT. It codes for CASSTPGTGSEKLFF.

The rearrangement links TRBV3-1 to TRBJ2-7; maybe TRBD1 (6 bases). The germline CDR1 and CDR2 sequences are LGHDT and YNNKEL (reference sequence). Trimming took off 2 bases at V and 4 bases at J, with 12 bases between the two ends. This CDR3 spans 14 amino acids. The CDR3 region is CASSQRDTVYEQYF. The CDR3 coding sequence is TGTGCCAGCAGCCAAAGGGACACAGTATACGAGCAGTACTTC.

This clonotype was picked up many times. The chain joins TRBV2 to TRBJ1-5; D perhaps matches TRBD1 (5 bases). This CDR3 region has 14 residues. V lost 7 bases to trimming and J lost 7 bases, with 17 bases between them. Germline V gene lookup returns CDR1 SNHLY and CDR2 FYNNEI. CDR3 sequence (DNA): TGTGCCAGCAAAGGGGACTTCCGGGAACAGCCCCAGCATTTT. Translating gives CASKGDFREQPQHF.

Note on this clonotype: This may be a read error, as it is one base from a much larger clone. The chain couples TRBV12-3 or TRBV12-4 to TRBJ1-1, with D unresolved. This CDR3 is 15 amino acids long. The CDR3 nucleotides are TGTACCAGCAGTTTAGCTGGACGGATGAACACTGAAGCTTTCTTT. Amino acids: CTSSLAGRMNTEAFF.

V usage is TRBV15 and J usage is TRBJ1-1, with D unresolved. The CDR3 totals 15 residues. CDR1 and CDR2 (germline): LNHNV, YYDKDF (reference sequence). The V end was cut by 3 bases, the J end by 0 bases, with 11 bases between. The CDR3 DNA follows: TGTGCCACCAGCAGCCGCCCCCCCCTGAACACTGAAGCTTTCTTT. Its protein is CATSSRPPLNTEAFF.

The gene calls are TRBV10-3 and TRBJ2-7; 7 nucleotides agree with TRBD1. Trimming at V came to 7 bases and at J to 6 bases, leaving 12 bases not matched to a gene. Germline V gene data show CDR1 as ENHRY and CDR2 as SYGVKD. This CDR3 is built from 14 residues. CDR3 protein: CAITSGQEIGEQYF. The CDR3 coding sequence is TGTGCCATCACTTCCGGACAGGAGATCGGCGAGCAGTACTTC.

This clonotype showed up just once. V usage is TRBV20-1 and J usage is TRBJ2-7; TRBD2 aligns across 9 bases. The CDR3 is 13 amino acids. Trimming took 7 bases from V and 3 from J; bases not matched to a gene: 7. Germline lookup yields CDR1 DFQATT and CDR2 SNEGSKA (reference sequence). This CDR3 is CSGRGGLNYEQYF. The CDR3 DNA follows: TGCAGTGGGCGGGGGGGGTTGAACTACGAGCAGTACTTC.